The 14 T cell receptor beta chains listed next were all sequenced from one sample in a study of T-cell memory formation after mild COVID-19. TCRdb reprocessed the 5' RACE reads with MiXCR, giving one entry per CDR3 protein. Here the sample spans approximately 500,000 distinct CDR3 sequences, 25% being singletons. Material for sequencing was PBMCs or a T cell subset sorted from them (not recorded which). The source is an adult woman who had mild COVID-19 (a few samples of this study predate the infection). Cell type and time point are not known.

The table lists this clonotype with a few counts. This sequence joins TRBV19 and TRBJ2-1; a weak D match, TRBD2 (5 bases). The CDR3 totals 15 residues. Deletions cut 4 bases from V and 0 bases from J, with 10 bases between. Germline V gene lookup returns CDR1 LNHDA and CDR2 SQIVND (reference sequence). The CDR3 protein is CASSTTSSSYNEQFF. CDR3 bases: TGTGCCAGTAGTACCACTAGTAGCTCCTACAATGAGCAGTTCTTC. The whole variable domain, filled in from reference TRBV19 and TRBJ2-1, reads DGGITQSPKYLFRKEGQNVTLSCEQNLNHDAMYWYRQDPGQGLRLIYYSQIVNDFQKGDIAEGYSVSREKKESFPLTVTSAQKNPTAFYLCASSTTSSSYNEQFFGPGTRLTVL.

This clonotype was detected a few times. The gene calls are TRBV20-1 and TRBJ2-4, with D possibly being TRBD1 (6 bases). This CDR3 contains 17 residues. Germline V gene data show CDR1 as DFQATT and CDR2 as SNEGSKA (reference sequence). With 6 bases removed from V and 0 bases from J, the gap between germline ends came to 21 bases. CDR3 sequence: CSAMGPGQLIAKNIQYF. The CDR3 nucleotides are TGCAGTGCGATGGGCCCGGGACAATTAATAGCCAAAAACATTCAGTACTTC.

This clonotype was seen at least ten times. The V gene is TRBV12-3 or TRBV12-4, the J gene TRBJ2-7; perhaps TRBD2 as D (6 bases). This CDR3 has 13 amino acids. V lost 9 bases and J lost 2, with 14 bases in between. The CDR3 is CASSTGLPYEQYF. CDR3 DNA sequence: TGTGCCAGTAGTACGGGACTCCCCTACGAGCAGTACTTC.

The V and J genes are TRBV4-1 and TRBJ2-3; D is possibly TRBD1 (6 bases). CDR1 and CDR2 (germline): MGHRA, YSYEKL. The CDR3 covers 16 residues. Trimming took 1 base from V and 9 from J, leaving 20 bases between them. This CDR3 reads CASSQVGIPDTGTQYF. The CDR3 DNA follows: TGCGCCAGCAGCCAAGTGGGGATCCCCGACACAGGGACGCAGTATTTT.

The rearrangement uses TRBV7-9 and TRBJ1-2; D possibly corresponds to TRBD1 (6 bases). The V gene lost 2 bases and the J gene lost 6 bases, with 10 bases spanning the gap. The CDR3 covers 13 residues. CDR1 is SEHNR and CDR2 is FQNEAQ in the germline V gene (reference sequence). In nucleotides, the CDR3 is TGTGCCAGCAGCTTAACAGGGCGGGATGGCTACACCTTC. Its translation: CASSLTGRDGYTF.

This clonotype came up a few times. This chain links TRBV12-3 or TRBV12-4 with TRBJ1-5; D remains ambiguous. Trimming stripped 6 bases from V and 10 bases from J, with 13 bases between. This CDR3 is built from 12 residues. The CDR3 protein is CASSPRVGPQHF. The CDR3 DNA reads TGTGCCAGCAGCCCCCGGGTGGGTCCCCAGCATTTT.

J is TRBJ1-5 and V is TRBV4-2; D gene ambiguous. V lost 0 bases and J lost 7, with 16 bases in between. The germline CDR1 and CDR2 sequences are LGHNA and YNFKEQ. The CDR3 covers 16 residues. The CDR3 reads CASSQDYSGVGQPQHF. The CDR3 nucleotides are TGTGCCAGCAGCCAAGATTACAGCGGGGTGGGCCAGCCCCAGCATTTT.

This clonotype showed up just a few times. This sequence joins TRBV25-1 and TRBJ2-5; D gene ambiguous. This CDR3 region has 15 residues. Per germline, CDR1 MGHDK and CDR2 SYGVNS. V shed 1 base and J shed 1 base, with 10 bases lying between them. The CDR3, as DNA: TGTGCCAGCAGTGAATGGGCAGATATCCAAGAGACCCAGTACTTC. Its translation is CASSEWADIQETQYF.

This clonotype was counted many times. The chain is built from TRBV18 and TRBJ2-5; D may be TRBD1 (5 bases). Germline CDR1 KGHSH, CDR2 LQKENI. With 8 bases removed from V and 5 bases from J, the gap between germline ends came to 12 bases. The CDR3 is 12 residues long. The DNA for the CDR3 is TGTGCCAGCAGCCCCTCAGGGGAGACCCAGTACTTC. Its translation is CASSPSGETQYF.

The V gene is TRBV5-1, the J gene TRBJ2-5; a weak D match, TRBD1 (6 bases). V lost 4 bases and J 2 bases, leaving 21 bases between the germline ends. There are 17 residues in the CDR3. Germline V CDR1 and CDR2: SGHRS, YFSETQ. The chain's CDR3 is CASSRDPFRDKQETQYF. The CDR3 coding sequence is TGCGCCAGCAGCCGGGACCCCTTCCGGGACAAACAAGAGACCCAGTACTTC.

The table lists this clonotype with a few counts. The CDR3, as DNA: TGTGCCAGCAGCTACGGAGGGATCTCTGGCTACACCTTC. Its protein product is CASSYGGISGYTF. V and J are TRBV7-3 and TRBJ1-2; the D is unclear. The CDR3 is 13 residues long. V lost 4 bases, J lost 7 bases, and 13 bases lay in between. Germline CDR1 reads SGHTA; CDR2 reads FQGTGA.

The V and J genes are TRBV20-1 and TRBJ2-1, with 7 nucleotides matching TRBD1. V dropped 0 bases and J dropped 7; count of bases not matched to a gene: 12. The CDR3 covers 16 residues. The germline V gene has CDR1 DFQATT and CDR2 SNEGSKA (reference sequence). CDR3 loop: CSARDPRQGSWNEQFF. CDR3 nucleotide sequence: TGCAGTGCTAGAGATCCCAGACAGGGATCGTGGAATGAGCAGTTCTTC.

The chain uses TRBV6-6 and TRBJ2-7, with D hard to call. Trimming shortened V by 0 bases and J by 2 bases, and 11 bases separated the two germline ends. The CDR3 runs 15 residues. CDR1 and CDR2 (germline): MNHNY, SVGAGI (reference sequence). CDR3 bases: TGTGCCAGCAGTTACTCACTAAGGTCCCCCTACGAGCAGTACTTC. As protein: CASSYSLRSPYEQYF.

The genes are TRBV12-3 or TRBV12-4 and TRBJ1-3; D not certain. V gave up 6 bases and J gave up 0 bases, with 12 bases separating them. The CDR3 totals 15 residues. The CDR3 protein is CASRGLHTSGNTIYF. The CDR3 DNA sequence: TGTGCCAGCAGGGGCCTTCATACCTCTGGAAACACCATATATTTT.